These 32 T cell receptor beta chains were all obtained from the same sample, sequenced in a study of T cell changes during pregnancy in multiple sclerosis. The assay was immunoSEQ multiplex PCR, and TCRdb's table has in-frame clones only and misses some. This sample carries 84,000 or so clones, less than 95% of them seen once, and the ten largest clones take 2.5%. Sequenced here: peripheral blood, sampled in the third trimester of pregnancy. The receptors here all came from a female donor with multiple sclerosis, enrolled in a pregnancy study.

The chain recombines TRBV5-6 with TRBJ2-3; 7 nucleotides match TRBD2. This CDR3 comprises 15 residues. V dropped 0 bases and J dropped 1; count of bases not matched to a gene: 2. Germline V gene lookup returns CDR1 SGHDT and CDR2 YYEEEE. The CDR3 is CASSLVAGGTDTQYF. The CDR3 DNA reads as TGTGCCAGCAGCTTGGTTGCGGGGGGCACAGATACGCAGTATTTT. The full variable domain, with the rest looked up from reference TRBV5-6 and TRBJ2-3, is DAGVTQSPTHLIKTRGQQVTLRCSPKSGHDTVSWYQQALGQGPQFIFQYYEEEERQRGNFPDRFSGHQFPNYSSELNVNALLLGDSALYLCASSLVAGGTDTQYFGPGTRLTVL.

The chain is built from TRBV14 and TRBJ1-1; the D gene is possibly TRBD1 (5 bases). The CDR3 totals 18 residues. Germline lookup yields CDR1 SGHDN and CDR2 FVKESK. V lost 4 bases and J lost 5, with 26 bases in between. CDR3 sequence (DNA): TGTGCCAGCAGCCTTCAACGTCCAGGGATCTCGTTTAAGACTGAAGCTTTCTTT. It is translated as CASSLQRPGISFKTEAFF.

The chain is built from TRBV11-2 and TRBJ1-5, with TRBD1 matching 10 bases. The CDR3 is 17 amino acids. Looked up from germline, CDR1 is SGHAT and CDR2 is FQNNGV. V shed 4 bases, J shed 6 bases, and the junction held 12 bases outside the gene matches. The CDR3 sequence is CASSSTPTGGLGQPQHF. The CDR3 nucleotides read TGTGCCAGCAGCTCTACCCCGACAGGGGGCTTGGGTCAGCCCCAGCATTTT.

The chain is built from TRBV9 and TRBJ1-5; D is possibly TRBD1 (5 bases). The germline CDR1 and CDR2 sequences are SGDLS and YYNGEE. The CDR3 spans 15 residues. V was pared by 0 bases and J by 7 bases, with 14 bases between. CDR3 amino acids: CASSVGGEVRQPQHF. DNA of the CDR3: TGTGCCAGCAGCGTAGGGGGGGAAGTCCGACAGCCCCAGCATTTT.

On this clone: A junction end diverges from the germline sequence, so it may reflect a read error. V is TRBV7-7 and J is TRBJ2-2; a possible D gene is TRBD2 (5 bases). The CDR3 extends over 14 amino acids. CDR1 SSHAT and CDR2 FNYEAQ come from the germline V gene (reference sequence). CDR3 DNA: TGTGCTAGCAGCTATGAACGGGGTGCCGGGGAGCTGTTTTTT. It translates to CASSYERGAGELFF.

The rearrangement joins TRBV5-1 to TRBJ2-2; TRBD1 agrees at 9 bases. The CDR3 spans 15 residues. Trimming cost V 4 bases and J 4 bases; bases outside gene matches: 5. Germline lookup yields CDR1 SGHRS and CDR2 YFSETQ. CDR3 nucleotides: TGCGCCAGCAGCCCGGACAGGGGTTCCACCGGGGAGCTGTTTTTT. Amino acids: CASSPDRGSTGELFF.

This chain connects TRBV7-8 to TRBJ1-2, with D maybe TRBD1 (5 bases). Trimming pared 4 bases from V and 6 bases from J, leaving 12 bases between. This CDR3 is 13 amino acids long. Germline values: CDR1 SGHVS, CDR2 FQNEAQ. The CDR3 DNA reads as TGTGCCAGCAGCTCCCAGGGTTTGGATGGCTACACCTTC. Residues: CASSSQGLDGYTF.

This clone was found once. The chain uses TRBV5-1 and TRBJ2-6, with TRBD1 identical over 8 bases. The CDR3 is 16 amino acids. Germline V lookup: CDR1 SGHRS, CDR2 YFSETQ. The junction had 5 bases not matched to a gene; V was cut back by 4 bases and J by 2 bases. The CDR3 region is CASSLQGAPGANVLTF. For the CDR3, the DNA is TGCGCCAGCAGCCTCCAGGGGGCGCCTGGGGCCAACGTCCTGACTTTC.

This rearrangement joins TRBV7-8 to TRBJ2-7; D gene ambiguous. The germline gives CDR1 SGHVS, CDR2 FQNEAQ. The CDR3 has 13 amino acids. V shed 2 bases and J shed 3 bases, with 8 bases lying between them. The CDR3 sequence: CASSLSRDYEQYF. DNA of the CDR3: TGTGCCAGCAGCTTATCACGAGACTACGAGCAGTACTTC.

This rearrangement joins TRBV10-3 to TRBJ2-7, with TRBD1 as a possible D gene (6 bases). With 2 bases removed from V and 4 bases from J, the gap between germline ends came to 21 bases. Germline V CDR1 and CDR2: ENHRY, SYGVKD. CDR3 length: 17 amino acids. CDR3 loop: CAISEGEQGWALYEQYF. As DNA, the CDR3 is TGTGCCATCAGTGAGGGGGAACAGGGTTGGGCCTTATACGAGCAGTACTTC.

CDR3: CASSFLPAGTSTDTQYF. The CDR3 nucleotides read TGTGCCAGCAGCTTCCTCCCAGCGGGGACTAGCACAGATACGCAGTATTTT. This chain uses TRBV7-9 with TRBJ2-3, with TRBD2 matching 7 bases. CDR1 is SEHNR, CDR2 FQNEAQ, per germline (reference sequence). CDR3 length: 17 residues. After removal of 3 bases from V and 0 bases from J, the junction contained 9 bases not matched to a gene.

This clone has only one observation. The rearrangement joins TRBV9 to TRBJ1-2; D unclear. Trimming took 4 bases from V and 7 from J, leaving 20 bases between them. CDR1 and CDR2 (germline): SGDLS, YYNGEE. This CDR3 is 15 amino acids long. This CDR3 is CASSPRPIREGGYTF. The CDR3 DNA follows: TGTGCCAGCAGCCCCCGACCGATCCGGGAGGGTGGCTACACCTTC.

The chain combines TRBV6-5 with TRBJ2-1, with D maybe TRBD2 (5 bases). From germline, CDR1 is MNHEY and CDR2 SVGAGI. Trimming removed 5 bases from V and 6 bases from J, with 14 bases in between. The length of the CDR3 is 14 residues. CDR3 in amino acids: CASSLLGLTNEQFF. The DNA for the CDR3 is TGTGCCAGCAGTCTCCTCGGACTCACCAATGAGCAGTTCTTC.

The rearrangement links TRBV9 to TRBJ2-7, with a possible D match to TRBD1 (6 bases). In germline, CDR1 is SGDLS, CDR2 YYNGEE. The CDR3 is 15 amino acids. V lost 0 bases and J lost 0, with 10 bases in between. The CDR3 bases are TGTGCCAGCAGCGTAGCAGGGGATCGCTCCTACGAGCAGTACTTC. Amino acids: CASSVAGDRSYEQYF.

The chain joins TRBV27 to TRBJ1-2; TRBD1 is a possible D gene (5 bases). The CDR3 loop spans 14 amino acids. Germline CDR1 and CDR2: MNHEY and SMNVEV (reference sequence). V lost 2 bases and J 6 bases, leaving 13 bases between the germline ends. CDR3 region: CASSLRDSTHGYTF. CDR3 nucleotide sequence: TGTGCCAGCAGTTTACGCGACAGTACCCATGGCTACACCTTC.

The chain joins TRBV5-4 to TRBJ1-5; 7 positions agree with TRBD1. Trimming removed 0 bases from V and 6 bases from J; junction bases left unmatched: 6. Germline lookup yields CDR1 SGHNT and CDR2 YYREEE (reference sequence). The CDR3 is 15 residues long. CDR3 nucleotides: TGTGCCAGCAGCTTGGGGGGGACAGCGACTCAGCCCCAGCATTTT. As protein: CASSLGGTATQPQHF.

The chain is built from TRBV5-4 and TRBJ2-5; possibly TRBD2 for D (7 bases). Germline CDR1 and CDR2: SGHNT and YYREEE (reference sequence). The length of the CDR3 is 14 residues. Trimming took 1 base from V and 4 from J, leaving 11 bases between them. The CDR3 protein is CASSLSGGAETQYF. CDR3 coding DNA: TGTGCCAGCAGCTTGTCGGGGGGCGCAGAGACCCAGTACTTC.

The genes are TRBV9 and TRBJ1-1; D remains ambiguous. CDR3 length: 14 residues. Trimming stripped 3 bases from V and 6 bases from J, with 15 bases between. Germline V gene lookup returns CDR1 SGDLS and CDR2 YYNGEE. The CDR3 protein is CASSASRGSAEAFF. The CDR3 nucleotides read TGTGCCAGCAGCGCTTCAAGAGGGAGCGCTGAAGCTTTCTTT. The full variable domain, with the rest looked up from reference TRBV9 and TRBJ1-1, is DSGVTQTPKHLITATGQRVTLRCSPRSGDLSVYWYQQSLDQGLQFLIQYYNGEERAKGNILERFSAQQFPDLHSELNLSSLELGDSALYFCASSASRGSAEAFFGQGTRLTVV.

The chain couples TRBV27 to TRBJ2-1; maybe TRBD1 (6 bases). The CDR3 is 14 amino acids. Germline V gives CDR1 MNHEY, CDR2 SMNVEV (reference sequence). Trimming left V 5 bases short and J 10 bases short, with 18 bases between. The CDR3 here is CASSTQGPVGEQFF. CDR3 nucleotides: TGTGCCAGCAGTACACAGGGACCGGTCGGGGAGCAGTTCTTC.

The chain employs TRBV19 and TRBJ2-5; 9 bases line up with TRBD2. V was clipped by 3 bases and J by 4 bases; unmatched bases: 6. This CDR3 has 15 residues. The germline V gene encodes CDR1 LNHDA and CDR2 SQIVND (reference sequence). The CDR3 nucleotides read TGTGCCAGTAGTATCGGTCTAGCGGGAACAGAGACCCAGTACTTC. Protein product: CASSIGLAGTETQYF.

The CDR3 is CASSPPWGGETQYF. The CDR3 nucleotides are TGTGCCAGCAGCCCTCCGTGGGGGGGGGAGACCCAGTACTTC. V usage is TRBV9 and J usage is TRBJ2-5, with TRBD2 identical over 7 bases. Germline V gene lookup returns CDR1 SGDLS and CDR2 YYNGEE. This CDR3 is built from 14 residues. V was clipped by 4 bases and J by 5 bases; unmatched bases: 8.

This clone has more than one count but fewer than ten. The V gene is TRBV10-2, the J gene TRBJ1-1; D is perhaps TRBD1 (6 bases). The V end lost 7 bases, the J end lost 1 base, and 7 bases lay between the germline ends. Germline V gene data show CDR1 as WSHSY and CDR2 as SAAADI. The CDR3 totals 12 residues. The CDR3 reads CASKTGNTEAFF. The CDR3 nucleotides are TGCGCCAGCAAGACAGGGAACACTGAAGCTTTCTTT.

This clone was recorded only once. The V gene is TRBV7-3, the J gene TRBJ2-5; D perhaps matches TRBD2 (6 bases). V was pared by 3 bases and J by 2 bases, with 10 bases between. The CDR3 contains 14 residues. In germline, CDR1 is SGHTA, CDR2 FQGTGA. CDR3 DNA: TGTGCCAGCAGCTTCGGGGGATTACAAGAGACCCAGTACTTC. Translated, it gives CASSFGGLQETQYF.

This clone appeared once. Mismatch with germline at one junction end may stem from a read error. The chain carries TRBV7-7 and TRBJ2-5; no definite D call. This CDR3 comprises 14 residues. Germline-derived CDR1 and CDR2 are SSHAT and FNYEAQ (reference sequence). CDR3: CASSLGEHQETQYF. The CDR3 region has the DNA TGTGCTAGCAGCTTAGGAGAGCACCAAGAGACCCAGTACTTC.

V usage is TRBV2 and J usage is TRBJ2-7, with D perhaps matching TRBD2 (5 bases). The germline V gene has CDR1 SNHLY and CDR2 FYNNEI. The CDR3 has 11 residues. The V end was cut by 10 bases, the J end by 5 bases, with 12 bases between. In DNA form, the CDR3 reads TGTGCCACCTCGGGAATGGACGAGCAGTACTTC. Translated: CATSGMDEQYF. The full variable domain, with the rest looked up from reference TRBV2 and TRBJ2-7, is EPEVTQTPSHQVTQMGQEVILRCVPISNHLYFYWYRQILGQKVEFLVSFYNNEISEKSEIFDDQFSVERPDGSNFTLKIRSTKLEDSAMYFCATSGMDEQYFGPGTRLTVT.

CDR3 loop: CASSKQGIGTEAFF. DNA of the CDR3: TGTGCCAGCAGTAAACAGGGGATAGGAACTGAAGCTTTCTTT. The chain is built from TRBV7-3 and TRBJ1-1; 7 bases are shared with TRBD1. Germline-derived CDR1 and CDR2 are SGHTA and FQGTGA. The CDR3 spans 14 residues. Losses at the gene ends were 6 bases for V and 5 bases for J; bases not matched to a gene: 9.

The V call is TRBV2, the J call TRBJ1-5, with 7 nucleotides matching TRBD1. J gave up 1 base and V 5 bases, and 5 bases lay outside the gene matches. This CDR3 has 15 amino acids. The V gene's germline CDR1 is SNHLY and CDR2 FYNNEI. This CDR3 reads CASSLRQGSNQPQHF. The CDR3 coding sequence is TGTGCCAGCAGTTTAAGACAGGGCAGCAATCAGCCCCAGCATTTT.

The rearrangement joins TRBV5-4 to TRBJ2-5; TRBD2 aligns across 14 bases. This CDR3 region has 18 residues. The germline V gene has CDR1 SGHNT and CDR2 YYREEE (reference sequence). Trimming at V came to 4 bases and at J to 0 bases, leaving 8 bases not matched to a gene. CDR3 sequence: CASSAGLAGVKYQETQYF. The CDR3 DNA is TGTGCCAGCAGCGCGGGACTAGCGGGGGTAAAGTACCAAGAGACCCAGTACTTC.

Written as DNA, the CDR3 is TGCGCCAGCAGCTTGACAGGTTCGACTAGCGGGGGGTACGAGCAGTACTTC. Translated, it gives CASSLTGSTSGGYEQYF. V usage is TRBV5-1 and J usage is TRBJ2-7; TRBD2 matches 13 bases. V lost 1 base, J lost 4 bases, and 8 bases stayed unmatched. CDR1 SGHRS and CDR2 YFSETQ come from the germline V gene. This CDR3 has 17 residues.

CDR3 nucleotide sequence: TGTGCCAGCAGCTTAGCCTGGGACTTAAATTCACCCCTCCACTTT. This codes for CASSLAWDLNSPLHF. The chain carries TRBV7-2 and TRBJ1-6, with D possibly matching TRBD1 (5 bases). V gave up 0 bases and J gave up 7 bases, with 10 bases separating them. The germline gives CDR1 SGHTA, CDR2 FQGNSA. The CDR3 consists of 15 residues. Drawing the rest from reference TRBV7-2 and TRBJ1-6, the complete variable domain is GAGVSQSPSNKVTEKGKDVELRCDPISGHTALYWYRQSLGQGLEFLIYFQGNSAPDKSGLPSDRFSAERTGGSVSTLTIQRTQQEDSAVYLCASSLAWDLNSPLHFGNGTRLTVT.

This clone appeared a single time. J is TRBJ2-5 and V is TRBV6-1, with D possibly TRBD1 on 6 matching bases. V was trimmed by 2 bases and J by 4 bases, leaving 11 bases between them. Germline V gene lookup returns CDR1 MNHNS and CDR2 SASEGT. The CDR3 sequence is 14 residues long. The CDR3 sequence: CASSERTRGETQYF. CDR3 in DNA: TGTGCCAGCAGTGAACGGACCAGGGGAGAGACCCAGTACTTC.

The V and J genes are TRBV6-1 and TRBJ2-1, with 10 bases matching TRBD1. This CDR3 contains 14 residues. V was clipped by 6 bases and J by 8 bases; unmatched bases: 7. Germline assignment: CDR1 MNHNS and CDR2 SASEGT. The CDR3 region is CASSKTGGKDEQFF. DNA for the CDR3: TGTGCCAGCAGCAAGACAGGGGGCAAGGATGAGCAGTTCTTC.